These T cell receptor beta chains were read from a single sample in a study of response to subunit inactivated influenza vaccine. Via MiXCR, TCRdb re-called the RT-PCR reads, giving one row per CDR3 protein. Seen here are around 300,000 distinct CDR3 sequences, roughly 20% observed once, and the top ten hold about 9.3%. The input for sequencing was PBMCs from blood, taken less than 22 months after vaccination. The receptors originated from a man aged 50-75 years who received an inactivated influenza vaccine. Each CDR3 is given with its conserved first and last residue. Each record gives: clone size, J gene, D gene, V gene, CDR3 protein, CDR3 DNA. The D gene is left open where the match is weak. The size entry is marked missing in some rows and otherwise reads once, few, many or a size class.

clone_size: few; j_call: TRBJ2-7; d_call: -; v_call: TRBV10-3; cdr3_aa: CAISPGQAYEQYF; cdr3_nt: TGTGCCATCAGTCCGGGACAAGCCTACGAGCAGTACTTC
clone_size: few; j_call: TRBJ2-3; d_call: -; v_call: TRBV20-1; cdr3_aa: CSAKEDTDTQYF; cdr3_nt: TGCAGTGCTAAGGAGGACACAGATACGCAGTATTTT
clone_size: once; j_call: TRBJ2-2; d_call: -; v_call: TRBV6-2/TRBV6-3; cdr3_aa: CASSTWTHSRELFF; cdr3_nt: TGTGCCAGCAGTACGTGGACACATTCCCGGGAGCTGTTTTTT
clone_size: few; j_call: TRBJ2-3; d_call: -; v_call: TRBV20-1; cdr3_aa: CSAREGAKTDTQYF; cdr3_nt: TGCAGTGCCAGGGAGGGGGCGAAGACAGATACGCAGTATTTT
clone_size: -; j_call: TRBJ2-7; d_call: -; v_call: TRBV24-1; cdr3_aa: CATSDRGTEEFYEQYF; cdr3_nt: TGTGCCACCAGTGACCGAGGGACTGAGGAGTTCTACGAGCAGTACTTC
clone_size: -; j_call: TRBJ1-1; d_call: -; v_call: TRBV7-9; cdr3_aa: CASSGRGLKNTEAFF; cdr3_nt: TGTGCCAGCAGCGGACGGGGGTTAAAGAACACTGAAGCTTTCTTT
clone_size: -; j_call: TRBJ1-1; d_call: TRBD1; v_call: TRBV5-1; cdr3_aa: CASSLGQGENTEAFF; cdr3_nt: TGCGCCAGCAGCTTGGGGCAGGGGGAGAACACTGAAGCTTTCTTT
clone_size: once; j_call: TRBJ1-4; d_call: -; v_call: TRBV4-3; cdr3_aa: CASSQPGTREKLFF; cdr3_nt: TGCGCCAGCAGCCAACCCGGGACGCGGGAAAAACTGTTTTTT
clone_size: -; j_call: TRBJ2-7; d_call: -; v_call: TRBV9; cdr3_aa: CASSAGAPGGTYEQYF; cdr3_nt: TGTGCCAGCAGCGCCGGAGCGCCAGGGGGGACCTACGAGCAGTACTTC
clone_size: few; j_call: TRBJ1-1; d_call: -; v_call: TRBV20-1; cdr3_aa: CSARAGGATEAFF; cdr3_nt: TGCAGTGCTAGGGCCGGGGGAGCCACTGAAGCTTTCTTT
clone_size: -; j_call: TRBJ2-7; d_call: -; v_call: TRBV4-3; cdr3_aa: CASSQGFQGQQYF; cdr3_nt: TGCGCCAGCAGCCAAGGTTTTCAGGGCCAACAGTACTTC
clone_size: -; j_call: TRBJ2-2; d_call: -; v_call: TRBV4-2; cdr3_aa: CASSRWLGGELFF; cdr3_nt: TGTGCCAGCAGCCGTTGGCTGGGGGGGGAGCTGTTTTTT
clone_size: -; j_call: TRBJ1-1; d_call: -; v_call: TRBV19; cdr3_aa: CASSPWGGLNNTEAFF; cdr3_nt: TGTGCCAGTAGTCCCTGGGGAGGGCTGAACAACACTGAAGCTTTCTTT
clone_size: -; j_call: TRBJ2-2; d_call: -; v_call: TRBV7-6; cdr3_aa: CASSSSLTGSLTGELFF; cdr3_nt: TGTGCCAGCAGCTCCTCCCTCACAGGTTCTCTCACCGGGGAGCTGTTTTTT
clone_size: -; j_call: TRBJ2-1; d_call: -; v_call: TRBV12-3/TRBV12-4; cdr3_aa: CASSSESIPYNEQFF; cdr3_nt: TGTGCCAGCTCGTCCGAGAGCATCCCCTACAATGAGCAGTTCTTC
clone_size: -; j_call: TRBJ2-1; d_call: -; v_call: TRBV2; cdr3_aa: CATSRQGYNEQFF; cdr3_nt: TGTGCCACCTCTCGCCAGGGCTACAATGAGCAGTTCTTC
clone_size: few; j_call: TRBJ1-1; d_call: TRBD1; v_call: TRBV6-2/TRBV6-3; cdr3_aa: CASSRQGLRTEAFF; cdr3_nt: TGTGCCAGCAGTCGACAGGGATTAAGGACTGAAGCTTTCTTT
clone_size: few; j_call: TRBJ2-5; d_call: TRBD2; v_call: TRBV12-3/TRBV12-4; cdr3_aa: CASSLGLARETQYF; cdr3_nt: TGTGCCAGCAGTTTAGGACTAGCGCGGGAGACCCAGTACTTC
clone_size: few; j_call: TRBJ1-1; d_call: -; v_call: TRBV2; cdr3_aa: CASSGTEGTEAFF; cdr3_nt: TGTGCCAGCAGTGGGACAGAGGGCACTGAAGCTTTCTTT
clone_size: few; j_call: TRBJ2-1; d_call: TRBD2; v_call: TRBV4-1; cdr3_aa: CASSQARLAGGNEQFF; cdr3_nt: TGCGCCAGCAGCCAAGCGAGACTAGCGGGAGGTAATGAGCAGTTCTTC
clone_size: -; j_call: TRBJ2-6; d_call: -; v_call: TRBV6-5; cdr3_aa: CASSYSHSGANVLTF; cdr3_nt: TGTGCCAGCAGTTACTCGCACTCTGGGGCCAACGTCCTGACTTTC
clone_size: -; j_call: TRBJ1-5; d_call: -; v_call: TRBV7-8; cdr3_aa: CASSSSRGYSNQPQHF; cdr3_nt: TGTGCCAGCAGCTCATCGAGGGGCTATAGCAATCAGCCCCAGCATTTT
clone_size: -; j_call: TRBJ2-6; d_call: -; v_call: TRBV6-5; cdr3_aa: CASSYSGFVLTF; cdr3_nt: TGTGCCAGCAGTTACTCCGGGTTCGTCCTGACTTTC
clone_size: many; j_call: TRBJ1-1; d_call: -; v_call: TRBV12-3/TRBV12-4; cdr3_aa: CASSLGGGITEAFF; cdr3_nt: TGTGCCAGCAGCTTAGGGGGGGGAATTACTGAAGCTTTCTTT
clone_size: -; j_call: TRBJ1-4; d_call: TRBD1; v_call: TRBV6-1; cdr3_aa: CASSRRQGVTNEKLFF; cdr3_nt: TGTGCCAGCAGCCGTCGACAGGGCGTAACTAATGAAAAACTGTTTTTT
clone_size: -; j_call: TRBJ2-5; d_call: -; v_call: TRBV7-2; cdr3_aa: CASSSSGTQETQYF; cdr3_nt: TGTGCCAGCAGCTCCTCCGGGACTCAAGAGACCCAGTACTTC
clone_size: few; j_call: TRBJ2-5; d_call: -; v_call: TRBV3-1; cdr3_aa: CASSQVSEFGTQYF; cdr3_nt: TGTGCCAGCAGCCAAGTTTCTGAGTTCGGGACCCAGTACTTC
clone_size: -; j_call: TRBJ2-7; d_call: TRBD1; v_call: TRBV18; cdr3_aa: CASSPRGPVPYEQYF; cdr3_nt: TGTGCCAGCTCACCAAGGGGGCCAGTCCCCTACGAGCAGTACTTC
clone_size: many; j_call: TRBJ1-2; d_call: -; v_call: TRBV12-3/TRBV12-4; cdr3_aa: CASSAKGGYTF; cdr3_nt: TGTGCCAGCAGTGCGAAAGGTGGCTACACCTTC
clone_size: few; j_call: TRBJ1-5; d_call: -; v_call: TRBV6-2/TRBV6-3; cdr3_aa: CASSYTPYQPQHF; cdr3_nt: TGTGCCAGCAGTTACACTCCCTATCAGCCCCAGCATTTT
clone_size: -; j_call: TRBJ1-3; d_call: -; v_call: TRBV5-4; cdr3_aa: CASSLDSGVSGNTIYF; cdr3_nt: TGTGCCAGCAGCTTGGATTCAGGGGTCTCCGGAAACACCATATATTTT
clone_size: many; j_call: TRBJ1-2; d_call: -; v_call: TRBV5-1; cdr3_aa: CASSLDGRTNYGYTF; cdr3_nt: TGCGCCAGCAGCTTGGATGGCCGGACTAACTATGGCTACACCTTC
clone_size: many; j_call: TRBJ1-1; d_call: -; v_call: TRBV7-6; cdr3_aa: CASSPSENTEAFF; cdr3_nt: TGTGCCAGCAGCCCCAGCGAGAACACTGAAGCTTTCTTT
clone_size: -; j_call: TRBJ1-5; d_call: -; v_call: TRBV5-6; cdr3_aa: CASSSGTYQPQHF; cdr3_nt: TGTGCCAGCAGCTCGGGGACCTATCAGCCCCAGCATTTT
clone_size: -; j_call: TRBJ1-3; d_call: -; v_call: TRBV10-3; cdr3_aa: CAIRAHGTQFPGNTIYF; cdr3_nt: TGTGCCATCAGAGCCCACGGGACACAGTTTCCGGGAAACACCATATATTTT
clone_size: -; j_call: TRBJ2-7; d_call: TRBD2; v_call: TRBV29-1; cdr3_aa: CSVPPPGAGVTYEQYF; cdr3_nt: TGCAGCGTCCCCCCACCGGGTGCGGGAGTTACCTACGAGCAGTACTTC
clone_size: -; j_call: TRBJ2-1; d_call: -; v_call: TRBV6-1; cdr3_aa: CASSTPRGYNEQFF; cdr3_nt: TGTGCCAGCAGCACCCCACGAGGGTACAATGAGCAGTTCTTC
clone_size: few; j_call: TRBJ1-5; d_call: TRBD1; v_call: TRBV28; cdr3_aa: CASSTRGQVQPQHF; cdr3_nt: TGTGCCAGCAGTACCAGGGGGCAGGTTCAGCCCCAGCATTTT
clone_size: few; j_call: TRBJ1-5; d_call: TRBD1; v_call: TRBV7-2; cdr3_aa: CASSFDRGGDQPQHF; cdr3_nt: TGTGCCAGCAGCTTTGACAGGGGAGGGGATCAGCCCCAGCATTTT